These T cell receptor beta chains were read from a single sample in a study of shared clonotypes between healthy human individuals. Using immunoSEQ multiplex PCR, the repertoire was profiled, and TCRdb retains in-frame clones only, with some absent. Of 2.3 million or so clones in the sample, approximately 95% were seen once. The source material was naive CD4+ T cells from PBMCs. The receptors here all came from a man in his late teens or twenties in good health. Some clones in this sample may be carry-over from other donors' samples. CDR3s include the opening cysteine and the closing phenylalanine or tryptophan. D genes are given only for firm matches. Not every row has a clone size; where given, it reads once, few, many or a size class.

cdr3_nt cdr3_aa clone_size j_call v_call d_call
TGTGCCAGCAGCCCGTCAGGGCGGTCCAATGAGCAGTTCTTC CASSPSGRSNEQFF - TRBJ2-1 TRBV14 -
TGTGCCAGCAGCCCACCCGGGACAGGAAGGTACAATGAGCAGTTCTTC CASSPPGTGRYNEQFF - TRBJ2-1 TRBV5-4 TRBD1
TGTGCCATCACCGCGGGGACAGGGGGAGGAAACACCATATATTTT CAITAGTGGGNTIYF - TRBJ1-3 TRBV10-3 TRBD1
TGTGCCAGTACCCCGGGGGGGCGAGGGGGAGCTTTCTTT CASTPGGRGGAFF - TRBJ1-1 TRBV2 -
TGTGCCAGCAGCTTGCTTCTGGGGGGCGCAACTCAGGGTGAGCAGTTCTTC CASSLLLGGATQGEQFF - TRBJ2-1 TRBV5-5 -
TGTGCCACCAGCAGGAGACTTGGGGTAGATACGCAGTATTTT CATSRRLGVDTQYF - TRBJ2-3 TRBV15 -
TGTGCCAGCAGCCAGGTTGAGGGGGCGGGATACGAGACCCAGTACTTC CASSQVEGAGYETQYF - TRBJ2-5 TRBV7-6 -
TGTGCCAGCAGCCAAGGCCGGGGGGTCGGACCCATGGAAATTGATACGCAGTATTTT CASSQGRGVGPMEIDTQYF - TRBJ2-3 TRBV7-3 TRBD2
TGTGCCAGCTCTTCCAGGGGGCAGGGAGCTGAAGCTTTCTTT CASSSRGQGAEAFF few TRBJ1-1 TRBV9 TRBD1
TGTGCCAGCAGTGCTGGGGTCGGCAATCAGCCCCAGCATTTT CASSAGVGNQPQHF - TRBJ1-5 TRBV6-1 -
TGTGCCAGCAGCTTAGTGGGACAGGGACCAGATACGCAGTATTTT CASSLVGQGPDTQYF - TRBJ2-3 TRBV7-6 TRBD1